The 25 T cell receptor beta chains listed next were all sequenced from one sample in a study of identifying expanded T cells in peripheral blood. Repertoires were generated with immunoSEQ multiplex PCR, while TCRdb's copy carries only in-frame clones and drops some. The repertoire consists of 70,000 to 95,000 clones, with roughly 86% occurring once and the leading ten covering around 3.8%. Sequenced sample: blood. The receptors here all came from a person between 18 and 69 years old in good health.

The chain employs TRBV6-1 and TRBJ1-2, with no clear D. The V and J ends lost 5 bases and 1 base respectively, with 8 bases between them. Germline V gives CDR1 MNHNS, CDR2 SASEGT. The CDR3 has 13 residues. CDR3 residues: CASSSRSNYGYTF. The CDR3 DNA follows: TGTGCCAGCAGTTCCAGGAGTAACTATGGCTACACCTTC.

The chain combines TRBV19 with TRBJ2-2; either TRBD1 or TRBD2 may supply D (5 bases each). Germline CDR1 LNHDA, CDR2 SQIVND (reference sequence). V lost 5 bases and J 0 bases, leaving 10 bases between the germline ends. There are 15 residues in the CDR3. The CDR3 DNA is TGTGCCAGTAGTTCCGGGACGACGAACACCGGGGAGCTGTTTTTT. Amino acid sequence: CASSSGTTNTGELFF. The full variable domain, in which reference TRBV19 and TRBJ2-2 provide the parts outside the CDR3, is DGGITQSPKYLFRKEGQNVTLSCEQNLNHDAMYWYRQDPGQGLRLIYYSQIVNDFQKGDIAEGYSVSREKKESFPLTVTSAQKNPTAFYLCASSSGTTNTGELFFGEGSRLTVL.

J is TRBJ2-1 and V is TRBV6-6, with D perhaps given as TRBD1 or TRBD2 (5 bases each). CDR1 is MNHNY, CDR2 SVGAGI, per germline (reference sequence). V lost 6 bases and J lost 3, with 12 bases in between. The CDR3 loop spans 14 amino acids. CDR3 nucleotide sequence: TGTGCCAGCAGCCCGGGACCCTACTACAATGAGCAGTTCTTC. Amino acid sequence: CASSPGPYYNEQFF.

The rearrangement uses TRBV5-1 and TRBJ2-4; 8 bases agree with TRBD1. Trimming cost V 4 bases and J 0 bases; bases outside gene matches: 6. Looked up from germline, CDR1 is SGHRS and CDR2 is YFSETQ. The CDR3 totals 16 residues. The chain's CDR3 is CASSPAGGLAKNIQYF. DNA of the CDR3: TGCGCCAGCAGCCCCGCAGGGGGCTTAGCCAAAAACATTCAGTACTTC.

The genes are TRBV10-3 and TRBJ2-1, with 13 bases that match TRBD2. This CDR3 has 16 residues. In germline, CDR1 is ENHRY, CDR2 SYGVKD. Trimming removed 6 bases from V and 4 bases from J; junction bases left unmatched: 6. The CDR3 DNA reads as TGTGCCATCAGGGCACTAGCGGGGGGGCCTTACAATGAGCAGTTCTTC. Translated: CAIRALAGGPYNEQFF.

In nucleotides, the CDR3 is TGTGCCAGTAGGAACAGGGGACCCCCTAATGAGCAGTTCTTC. Amino acids: CASRNRGPPNEQFF. This chain uses TRBV19 with TRBJ2-1; 7 bases align to TRBD1. The CDR3 has 14 amino acids. V shed 6 bases and J 7 bases; nucleotides not matched to a gene: 9. Germline V gene sequence: CDR1 LNHDA, CDR2 SQIVND (reference sequence).

The J gene is TRBJ2-1, the V gene TRBV5-5, with D uncertain. Trimming took 4 bases from V and 6 from J, leaving 11 bases between them. Germline V gives CDR1 SGHKS, CDR2 YYEKEE (reference sequence). CDR3 length: 13 amino acids. The CDR3, as DNA: TGTGCCAGCAGCGATCAGACTCTCAATGAGCAGTTCTTC. Its protein product is CASSDQTLNEQFF.

The chain uses TRBV12-5 and TRBJ1-5, with D hard to call. The CDR3 contains 13 residues. V gave up 1 base and J gave up 1 base, with 2 bases separating them. Germline V gives CDR1 LGHNT, CDR2 FRNRAP. The CDR3, as DNA: TGTGCTAGTGGTTTGGGAAGCAATCAGCCCCAGCATTTT. Translation gives CASGLGSNQPQHF. The full variable domain, with the rest looked up from reference TRBV12-5 and TRBJ1-5, is DARVTQTPRHKVTEMGQEVTMRCQPILGHNTVFWYRQTMMQGLELLAYFRNRAPLDDSGMPKDRFSAEMPDATLATLKIQPSEPRDSAVYFCASGLGSNQPQHFGDGTRLSIL.

The chain recombines TRBV27 with TRBJ2-6, with D uncertain. The CDR3 is 15 amino acids. V was cut by 7 bases and J by 0 bases, with 10 bases left in between. Germline V gene sequence: CDR1 MNHEY, CDR2 SMNVEV (reference sequence). CDR3 residues: CASTLRSSGANVLTF. The CDR3 DNA reads TGTGCCAGCACCCTGAGGTCCTCTGGGGCCAACGTCCTGACTTTC.

The chain couples TRBV2 to TRBJ2-5; possible D gene TRBD2, 5 bases. The germline CDR1 and CDR2 sequences are SNHLY and FYNNEI. There are 16 residues in the CDR3. Trimming removed 5 bases from V and 4 bases from J, with 20 bases in between. CDR3 nucleotides: TGTGCCAGCAGTCAAAGAGAGGGCCTGCCAGGAGAGACCCAGTACTTC. This translates into CASSQREGLPGETQYF.

The rearrangement links TRBV9 to TRBJ2-5; 7 bases agree with TRBD1. V shed 4 bases and J 7 bases; nucleotides not matched to a gene: 10. The CDR3 totals 14 residues. The V gene's germline CDR1 is SGDLS and CDR2 YYNGEE. This chain's CDR3 is CASSPDRRRGTQYF. CDR3 nucleotide sequence: TGTGCCAGCAGCCCGGACAGGCGGAGAGGGACCCAGTACTTC.

This clone was counted at least ten times. This chain joins TRBV5-1 and TRBJ2-7; D is uncertain. CDR3 size: 14 residues. V dropped 1 base and J dropped 0 bases, with 8 bases sitting between them. The germline gives CDR1 SGHRS, CDR2 YFSETQ. This CDR3 reads CASSLTQFSYEQYF. The DNA of the CDR3 is TGCGCCAGCAGCTTGACACAGTTCTCCTACGAGCAGTACTTC.

The chain joins TRBV4-1 to TRBJ1-4; D is unresolved. V shed 3 bases and J shed 7 bases, with 15 bases lying between them. Germline lookup yields CDR1 MGHRA and CDR2 YSYEKL. The CDR3 extends over 15 amino acids. The CDR3 here is CASSHEDAGGEKLFF. The CDR3, as DNA: TGCGCCAGCAGCCATGAGGACGCCGGTGGTGAAAAACTGTTTTTT.

The chain carries TRBV9 and TRBJ2-3; 7 bases map to TRBD2. Germline loops: CDR1 SGDLS, CDR2 YYNGEE. With V trimmed by 6 bases and J by 3 bases, 1 base remained unmatched. The CDR3 is 12 residues long. The CDR3 reads CASTGGTDTQYF. The CDR3 coding sequence is TGTGCCAGCACGGGAGGAACAGATACGCAGTATTTT.

This sequence joins TRBV30 and TRBJ1-6; D uncertain. The V end was cut by 0 bases, the J end by 10 bases, with 13 bases between. From germline, CDR1 is GTSNPN and CDR2 SVGIG (reference sequence). CDR3 length equals 14 residues. CDR3 residues: CAWSVRGNRSPLHF. The CDR3 DNA sequence: TGTGCCTGGAGTGTACGAGGGAATCGGTCACCCCTCCACTTT.

This clone was seen once. The chain joins TRBV6-1 to TRBJ2-3, with TRBD2 matching 11 bases. Germline-derived CDR1 and CDR2 are MNHNS and SASEGT. After removal of 5 bases from V and 5 bases from J, the junction contained 6 bases not matched to a gene. CDR3 length: 15 amino acids. CDR3 bases: TGTGCCAGCAGTACTAGCGGGGGCCCGGGAGATACGCAGTATTTT. This translates into CASSTSGGPGDTQYF.

This rearrangement joins TRBV30 to TRBJ2-3, with D perhaps TRBD1 (5 bases). Trimming removed 1 base at V and 0 bases at J, with 8 bases between. CDR1 GTSNPN and CDR2 SVGIG come from the germline V gene (reference sequence). CDR3 length: 14 amino acids. CDR3 coding DNA: TGTGCCTGGAGTGAGGGGCAGAGCACAGATACGCAGTATTTT. Translating gives CAWSEGQSTDTQYF.

The CDR3 DNA reads TGTGCCAGCAGTTTACGACGGGGTAATGAAAAACTGTTTTTT. Amino acid sequence: CASSLRRGNEKLFF. The rearrangement links TRBV28 to TRBJ1-4; D gene uncertain. In germline, CDR1 is MDHEN, CDR2 SYDVKM. The CDR3 covers 14 residues. V lost 2 bases and J 4 bases, leaving 8 bases between the germline ends. The full variable domain, with the rest looked up from reference TRBV28 and TRBJ1-4, is DVKVTQSSRYLVKRTGEKVFLECVQDMDHENMFWYRQDPGLGLRLIYFSYDVKMKEKGDIPEGYSVSREKKERFSLILESASTNQTSMYLCASSLRRGNEKLFFGSGTQLSVL.

The chain has TRBV5-1 and TRBJ2-7; D possibly matches TRBD1 or TRBD2 (5 bases each). Trimming pared 4 bases from V and 3 bases from J, leaving 14 bases between. CDR3 size: 14 residues. From germline, CDR1 is SGHRS and CDR2 YFSETQ. The CDR3 bases are TGCGCCAGCAGCGCCCGGGGACCCATCTACGAGCAGTACTTC. This gives the protein CASSARGPIYEQYF. Together with reference TRBV5-1 and TRBJ2-7, the CDR3 gives the full variable domain: KAGVTQTPRYLIKTRGQQVTLSCSPISGHRSVSWYQQTPGQGLQFLFEYFSETQRNKGNFPGRFSGRQFSNSRSEMNVSTLELGDSALYLCASSARGPIYEQYFGPGTRLTVT.

CDR3 nucleotide sequence: TGTGCCAGCAGCCAACTGGGGAAGAAGGGTGAGAACACTGAAGCTTTCTTT. Translating it yields CASSQLGKKGENTEAFF. V and J are TRBV7-9 and TRBJ1-1; no clear D gene. Trimming took off 5 bases at V and 1 base at J, with 20 bases between the two ends. This CDR3 is built from 17 residues. Germline V gene sequence: CDR1 SEHNR, CDR2 FQNEAQ (reference sequence).

This chain joins TRBV29-1 and TRBJ1-3; D gene ambiguous. The CDR3 spans 14 residues. Germline CDR1 reads SQVTM; CDR2 reads ANQGSEA. V gave up 7 bases and J gave up 0 bases, with 13 bases separating them. The CDR3 coding sequence is TGCAGCGCCGTTTGGCGGGACTCTGGAAACACCATATATTTT. Its translation: CSAVWRDSGNTIYF.

For this clone: A read error is likely, as this CDR3 ends without the conserved phenylalanine or tryptophan. V usage is TRBV27 and J usage is TRBJ1-6; 8 bases match TRBD1. V was clipped by 3 bases and J by 7 bases; unmatched bases: 11. Germline CDR1 MNHEY, CDR2 SMNVEV (reference sequence). This CDR3 has 17 residues. CDR3 sequence reads: CASSFISTGDANSPLHL. CDR3 in DNA: TGTGCCAGCAGTTTCATCTCGACAGGGGATGCAAATTCACCCCTCCACCTT.

V gene TRBV19 combines with J gene TRBJ1-1; possible D gene TRBD1, 5 bases. Germline loops: CDR1 LNHDA, CDR2 SQIVND (reference sequence). V shed 3 bases and J shed 6 bases, with 8 bases lying between them. This CDR3 has 12 residues. DNA of the CDR3: TGTGCCAGTAGTATGGGGGTGGCTGAAGCTTTCTTT. It specifies CASSMGVAEAFF.

The rearrangement joins TRBV7-9 to TRBJ2-5; D call uncertain. Per the germline V gene, CDR1 is SEHNR and CDR2 is FQNEAQ (reference sequence). With 4 bases removed from V and 1 base from J, the gap between germline ends came to 7 bases. There are 13 residues in the CDR3. The CDR3 sequence is CASSSRGQETQYF. CDR3 DNA sequence: TGTGCCAGCAGCTCCCGCGGCCAAGAGACCCAGTACTTC. The full variable domain, completed using reference TRBV7-9 and TRBJ2-5, is DTGVSQNPRHKITKRGQNVTFRCDPISEHNRLYWYRQTLGQGPEFLTYFQNEAQLEKSRLLSDRFSAERPKGSFSTLEIQRTEQGDSAMYLCASSSRGQETQYFGPGTRLLVL.

The V call is TRBV7-8, the J call TRBJ2-3, with TRBD2 matching over 15 bases. Trimming removed 5 bases from V and 2 bases from J; junction bases left unmatched: 8. The germline V gene has CDR1 SGHVS and CDR2 FQNEAQ. This CDR3 contains 18 residues. Here the CDR3 reads CASSRTSGRAGSTDTQYF. CDR3 DNA: TGTGCCAGCAGCCGGACTAGCGGGAGGGCAGGATCCACAGATACGCAGTATTTT.